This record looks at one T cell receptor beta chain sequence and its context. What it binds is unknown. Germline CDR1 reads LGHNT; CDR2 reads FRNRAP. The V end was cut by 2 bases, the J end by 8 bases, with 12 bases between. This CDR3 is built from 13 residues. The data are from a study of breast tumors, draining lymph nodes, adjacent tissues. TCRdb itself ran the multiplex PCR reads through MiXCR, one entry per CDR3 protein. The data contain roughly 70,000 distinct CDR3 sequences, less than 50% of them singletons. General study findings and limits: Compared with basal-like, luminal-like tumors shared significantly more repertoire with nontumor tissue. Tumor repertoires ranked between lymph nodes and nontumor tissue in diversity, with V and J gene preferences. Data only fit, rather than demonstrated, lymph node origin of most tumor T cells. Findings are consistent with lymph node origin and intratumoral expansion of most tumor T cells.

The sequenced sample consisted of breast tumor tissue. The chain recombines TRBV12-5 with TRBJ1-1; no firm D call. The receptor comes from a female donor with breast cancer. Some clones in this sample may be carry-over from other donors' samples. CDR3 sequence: CASGLLSWQEAFF. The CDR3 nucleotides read TGTGCTAGTGGTTTGCTGTCGTGGCAGGAAGCTTTCTTT.